This T cell receptor beta chain was sequenced for a study of CXCR3-negative and CXCR3-positive naive CD8 T cells. Looking at the study overall: The TRB read total, about 135 million, broke down to about 1.5 +/- 0.3 million reads per library.

This clonotype is called medium-sized based on its frequency. Its antigen is undetermined. Libraries were UMI-labeled 5' RACE TRB cDNA. TCRdb re-analyzed the 5' RACE reads; it lists each CDR3 protein once, without DNA. Listed are approximately 59,000 distinct CDR3 sequences; about 0.7% falls within the top ten. Sorting was done in triplicate for each CD8+ T cell subset (fewer than 340,000 cells each). Definition of naive CD8+ T cells rested on a CD45RO-CCR7+CD27+CD95- profile. Study observations and caveats: The TRBV-TRBJ usage of naive CXCR3-negative and CXCR3-positive cells was similar, but that of memory cells differed. Hydrophobicity of TRB CDR3s was greater in CXCR3-positive naive cells than in CXCR3-negative naive cells.

The receptor comes from a human donor in good health. Some clones in this sample may be carry-over from other donors' samples. The sample comprised naive CXCR3+ CD8+ T cells from blood. Subset described: CD45RO-CCR7+CD27+CD95- naive CD8+ T cells expressing CXCR3 (TNR3+).

CDR3 residues: CASSYSPHGGTVSRRDNEQFF. The J gene is TRBJ2-1, the V gene TRBV6-6; TCRdb names TRBD1, which stays unverified in the absence of DNA. Germline lookup yields CDR1 MNHNY and CDR2 SVGAGI (reference sequence). The CDR3 spans 21 residues.